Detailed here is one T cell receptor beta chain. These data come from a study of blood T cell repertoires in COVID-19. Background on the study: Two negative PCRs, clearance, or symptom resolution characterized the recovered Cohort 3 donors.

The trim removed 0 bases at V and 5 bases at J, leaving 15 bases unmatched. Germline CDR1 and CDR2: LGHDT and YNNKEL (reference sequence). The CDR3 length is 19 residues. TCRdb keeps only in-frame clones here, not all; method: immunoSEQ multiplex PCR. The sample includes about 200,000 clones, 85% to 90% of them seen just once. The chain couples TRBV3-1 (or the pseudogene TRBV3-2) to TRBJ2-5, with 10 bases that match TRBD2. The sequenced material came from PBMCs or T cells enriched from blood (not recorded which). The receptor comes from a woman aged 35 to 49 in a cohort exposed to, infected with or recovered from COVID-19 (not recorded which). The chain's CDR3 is CASSQDSGLAARTWETQYF. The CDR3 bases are TGTGCCAGCAGCCAAGATTCAGGACTAGCGGCCCGTACGTGGGAGACCCAGTACTTC.